This is a list of T cell receptor beta chains from one sample in a study of identifying expanded T cells in peripheral blood. The protocol was immunoSEQ multiplex PCR, while the TCRdb copy is restricted to in-frame clones and leaves out a portion. The sample lists under 95,000 clones; around nine tenths were seen once. Input material: blood. These receptors all stem from a person aged 18-70 years in good health. The CDR3 runs from the conserved cysteine through the conserved F or W. D genes are given only for firm matches. Rows may omit the clone size; those that give it use once, few, many or a size class.

j_call | d_call | v_call | clone_size | cdr3_aa | cdr3_nt
TRBJ2-7 | - | TRBV28 | - | CASRPGGPSSYEQYF | TGTGCCAGCAGGCCCGGGGGGCCTAGCTCCTACGAGCAGTACTTC
TRBJ2-2 | - | TRBV7-2 | - | CASSLALNAGELFF | TGTGCCAGCAGCTTAGCGCTAAACGCCGGGGAGCTGTTTTTT
TRBJ2-3 | - | TRBV13 | - | CASQQRWTDTQYF | TGTGCCAGCCAGCAGCGATGGACAGATACGCAGTATTTT
TRBJ2-1 | TRBD2 | TRBV5-1 | few | CASSLTSGSGYNEQFF | TGCGCCAGCAGCTTGACTAGCGGGAGTGGGTACAATGAGCAGTTCTTC
TRBJ2-7 | TRBD2 | TRBV2 | - | CASSGLAGGSYEQYF | TGTGCCAGCAGTGGACTAGCGGGAGGCTCCTACGAGCAGTACTTC
TRBJ1-1 | - | TRBV5-1 | - | CASSLDGILAEAFF | TGCGCCAGCAGCTTGGACGGGATACTCGCTGAAGCTTTCTTT
TRBJ1-1 | - | TRBV27 | - | CASSLQGNTEAFF | TGTGCCAGCAGTCTTCAGGGAAACACTGAAGCTTTCTTT
TRBJ1-5 | - | TRBV5-5 | - | CASSLNGGSNQPQHF | TGTGCCAGCAGCTTGAATGGGGGCAGCAATCAGCCCCAGCATTTT
TRBJ2-1 | - | TRBV9 | - | CASSVGPPNEQFF | TGTGCCAGCAGCGTAGGCCCCCCGAATGAGCAGTTCTTC
TRBJ1-2 | - | TRBV7-8 | - | CASPREGGGYTF | TGTGCCAGCCCCAGGGAGGGGGGTGGCTACACCTTC
TRBJ1-1 | TRBD1 | TRBV18 | - | CASSPLQGAEVTEAFF | TGTGCCAGCTCACCGCTACAGGGGGCGGAGGTCACTGAAGCTTTCTTT
TRBJ2-2 | - | TRBV7-2 | - | CASSLYSYTGELFF | TGTGCCAGCAGCTTGTACTCCTACACCGGGGAGCTGTTTTTT
TRBJ1-1 | - | TRBV6-5 | once | CASSYKLNTEAFF | TGTGCCAGCAGTTATAAGTTGAACACTGAAGCTTTCTTT
TRBJ1-1 | TRBD1 | TRBV6-1 | - | CASSDRQGNTEAFF | TGTGCCAGCAGTGATCGACAGGGTAACACTGAAGCTTTCTTT
TRBJ1-4 | - | TRBV4-2 | once | CASSYGPGRSDEKLFF | TGTGCCAGCAGTTATGGGCCCGGCCGGTCTGATGAAAAACTGTTTTTT
TRBJ2-1 | TRBD2 | TRBV5-1 | once | CASSLGLAGDYNEQFF | TGCGCCAGCAGCCTGGGACTAGCGGGAGACTACAATGAGCAGTTCTTC
TRBJ2-1 | - | TRBV5-1 | - | CASSLASNSYNEQFF | TGCGCCAGCAGCTTGGCGTCCAACTCCTACAATGAGCAGTTCTTC
TRBJ2-7 | TRBD2 | TRBV6-6 | - | CASTRLAGAYEQYF | TGTGCCAGCACAAGACTAGCGGGAGCCTACGAGCAGTACTTC
TRBJ2-3 | - | TRBV5-6 | - | CASSQGHTPSTDTQYF | TGTGCCAGCAGCCAGGGACATACCCCTAGCACAGATACGCAGTATTTT
TRBJ2-1 | - | TRBV7-2 | - | CASSSDWSSYNEQFF | TGTGCCAGCAGCTCAGACTGGAGCTCCTACAATGAGCAGTTCTTC
TRBJ2-1 | - | TRBV9 | - | CASSGGLSYNEQFF | TGTGCCAGCAGCGGAGGATTATCCTACAATGAGCAGTTCTTC
TRBJ2-1 | TRBD2 | TRBV9 | - | CASSVDPGGNNEQFF | TGTGCCAGCAGCGTAGATCCGGGAGGAAACAATGAGCAGTTCTTC
TRBJ2-4 | TRBD1 | TRBV6-1 | - | CASSRDRGENIQYF | TGTGCCAGCAGCCGGGACAGGGGGGAAAACATTCAGTACTTC
TRBJ2-1 | - | TRBV29-1 | - | CSVELRYNEQFF | TGCAGCGTTGAATTACGTTACAATGAGCAGTTCTTC
TRBJ2-3 | - | TRBV5-1 | - | CASSFNTDTQYF | TGCGCCAGCAGTTTTAACACAGATACGCAGTATTTT
TRBJ2-7 | - | TRBV7-8 | few | CASSLGNREQYF | TGTGCCAGCAGCTTAGGGAACCGCGAGCAGTACTTC
TRBJ1-1 | TRBD1 | TRBV27 | once | CASSGGGRSEAFF | TGTGCCAGCAGTGGAGGGGGCCGAAGTGAAGCTTTCTTT
TRBJ1-5 | - | TRBV28 | - | CASRHRETGTNQPQHF | TGTGCCAGCAGACATAGAGAAACAGGGACCAATCAGCCCCAGCATTTT
TRBJ2-7 | - | TRBV5-1 | - | CASSLVRGPAYEQYF | TGCGCCAGCAGCTTGGTCCGGGGGCCGGCCTACGAGCAGTACTTC
TRBJ2-1 | TRBD1 | TRBV28 | - | CASSRQTGGVNEQFF | TGTGCCAGCAGTCGTCAGACAGGGGGGGTCAATGAGCAGTTCTTC
TRBJ1-2 | - | TRBV9 | - | CASSVGASYGYTF | TGTGCCAGCAGCGTAGGAGCTAGCTATGGCTACACCTTC
TRBJ2-1 | - | TRBV19 | - | CASRGYNEQFF | TGTGCCAGTAGGGGGTACAATGAGCAGTTCTTC
TRBJ1-3 | - | TRBV18 | - | CASSQGVNGNTIYF | TGTGCCAGCTCACAGGGGGTTAATGGAAACACCATATATTTT
TRBJ1-2 | TRBD1 | TRBV5-1 | - | CASSPKQGMGFQGYTF | TGCGCCAGCAGCCCGAAACAGGGGATGGGATTCCAGGGCTACACCTTC
TRBJ1-2 | TRBD1 | TRBV5-8 | - | CASSLGGTGYYGYTF | TGTGCCAGCAGCTTGGGCGGGACAGGATACTATGGCTACACCTTC
TRBJ2-4 | - | TRBV7-9 | - | CASSLRDPKGLAKNIQYF | TGTGCCAGCAGCCTCCGGGATCCCAAGGGACTGGCCAAAAACATTCAGTACTTC
TRBJ2-5 | - | TRBV11-2 | - | CASSLRGRTDQETQYF | TGTGCCAGCAGCTTAAGGGGGAGAACCGACCAAGAGACCCAGTACTTC
TRBJ1-2 | - | TRBV6-5 | - | CASSPSRLDGYTF | TGTGCCAGCAGTCCGAGCCGGCTCGATGGCTACACCTTC
TRBJ2-2 | - | TRBV4-3 | - | CASSQDPLGGLTGELFF | TGCGCCAGCAGCCAAGATCCCCTCGGGGGGCTCACCGGGGAGCTGTTTTTT
TRBJ2-3 | - | TRBV2 | - | CASIAGIFYTDTQYF | TGTGCCAGCATTGCAGGGATCTTTTACACAGATACGCAGTATTTT
TRBJ1-5 | - | TRBV21-1 | - | CASSKKGQVNQPQHF | TGTGCCAGCAGCAAGAAAGGACAGGTTAATCAGCCCCAGCATTTT
TRBJ1-6 | - | TRBV7-2 | - | CASSDRRNSPLHF | TGTGCCAGCAGCGACAGAAGGAATTCACCCCTCCACTTT
TRBJ2-3 | - | TRBV12-5 | - | CASSGEEVTDTQYF | TGTGCTAGTTCGGGGGAGGAGGTCACAGATACGCAGTATTTT
TRBJ2-1 | TRBD1 | TRBV6-5 | - | CASSTTGTGFNEQFF | TGTGCCAGCAGTACCACCGGGACAGGGTTTAATGAGCAGTTCTTC